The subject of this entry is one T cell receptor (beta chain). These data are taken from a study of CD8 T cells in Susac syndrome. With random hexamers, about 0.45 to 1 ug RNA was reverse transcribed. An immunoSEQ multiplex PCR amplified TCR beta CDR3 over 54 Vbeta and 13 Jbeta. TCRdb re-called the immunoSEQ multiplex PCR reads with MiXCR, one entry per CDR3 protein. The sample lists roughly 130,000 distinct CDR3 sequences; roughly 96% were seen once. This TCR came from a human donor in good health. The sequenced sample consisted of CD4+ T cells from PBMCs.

The CDR3 region is CASSKAQGANVLTF. The CDR3 DNA sequence: TGTGCCAGCAGCAAGGCGCAGGGGGCCAACGTCCTGACTTTC. The rearrangement joins TRBV21-1 to TRBJ2-6. TRBV21-1 is shown as a pseudogene. This CDR3 is built from 14 residues.